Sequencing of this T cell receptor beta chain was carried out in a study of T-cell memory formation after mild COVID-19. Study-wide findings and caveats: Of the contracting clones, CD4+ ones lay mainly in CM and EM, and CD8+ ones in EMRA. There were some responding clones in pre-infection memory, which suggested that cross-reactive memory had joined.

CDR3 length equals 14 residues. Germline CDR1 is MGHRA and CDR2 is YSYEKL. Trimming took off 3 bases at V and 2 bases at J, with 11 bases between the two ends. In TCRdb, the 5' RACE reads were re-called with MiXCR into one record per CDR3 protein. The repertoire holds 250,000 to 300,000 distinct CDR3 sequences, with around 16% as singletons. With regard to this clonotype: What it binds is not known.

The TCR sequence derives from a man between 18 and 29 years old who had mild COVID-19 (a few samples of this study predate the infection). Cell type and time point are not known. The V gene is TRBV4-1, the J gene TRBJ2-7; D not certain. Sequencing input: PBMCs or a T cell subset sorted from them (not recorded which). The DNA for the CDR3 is TGCGCCAGCAGCCACCCGGGCCAGGCCTACGAGCAGTACGTC. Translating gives CASSHPGQAYEQYV.